The next 24 T cell receptor beta chains were all read from a single sample in a study of shared clonotypes between healthy human individuals. Clones were sequenced by immunoSEQ multiplex PCR, and TCRdb holds only the in-frame ones, with some missing. This sample has under 850,000 clones, with about 92% found just once. Naive-designated CD8 cells lacked CD45RO, were positively enriched for CCR7, and omitted terminally differentiated effector memory CD45RA+ cells. Sequencing used naive CD8+ T cells sorted from blood. These receptors came from a man aged 25 to 45 in good health.

The V call is TRBV19, the J call TRBJ2-4; D call uncertain. CDR3 length: 15 residues. The V gene's germline CDR1 is LNHDA and CDR2 SQIVND (reference sequence). Trimming removed 3 bases at V and 2 bases at J, with 11 bases between. The CDR3 DNA follows: TGTGCCAGTAGTATGGCAACACAACCCAAAAACATTCAGTACTTC. This encodes CASSMATQPKNIQYF.

This sequence joins TRBV27 and TRBJ2-4; 9 bases map to TRBD1. CDR3 length equals 14 residues. Looked up from germline, CDR1 is MNHEY and CDR2 is SMNVEV (reference sequence). V was clipped by 7 bases and J by 3 bases; unmatched bases: 4. The CDR3 DNA reads TGTGCCAGCACCCCGGGACAGGGCAAAAACATTCAGTACTTC. This gives the protein CASTPGQGKNIQYF.

J is TRBJ1-2 and V is TRBV6-1; no reliable D call. Looked up from germline, CDR1 is MNHNS and CDR2 is SASEGT. The CDR3 has 16 residues. Trimming shortened V by 2 bases and J by 0 bases, and 13 bases separated the two germline ends. This chain's CDR3 is CASSEIVPRANYGYTF. CDR3 bases: TGTGCCAGCAGTGAAATAGTACCTCGGGCTAACTATGGCTACACCTTC.

V gene TRBV4-1 combines with J gene TRBJ2-1; D gene uncertain. Germline V gene data show CDR1 as MGHRA and CDR2 as YSYEKL. Between the trimmed V and J ends, which lost 0 bases and 7 bases, there was a span of 13 bases. This CDR3 comprises 15 residues. CDR3 coding DNA: TGCGCCAGCAGCCAAGACGGTGTGGACGGGAATGAGCAGTTCTTC. This gives the protein CASSQDGVDGNEQFF.

The chain links TRBV6-4 to TRBJ2-1; 10 nucleotides line up with TRBD2. The germline CDR1 and CDR2 sequences are MRHNA and SNTAGT. The CDR3 is made up of 15 amino acids. J gave up 5 bases and V 3 bases, and 4 bases lay outside the gene matches. CDR3 sequence: CASSETSGSHNEQFF. The CDR3 bases are TGTGCCAGCAGTGAGACTAGCGGGTCCCACAATGAGCAGTTCTTC.

The V and J genes are TRBV28 and TRBJ2-1, with a possible D match to TRBD1 (5 bases). CDR1 is MDHEN and CDR2 is SYDVKM in the germline V gene. CDR3 size: 15 residues. Trimming removed 6 bases at V and 2 bases at J, with 14 bases between. The CDR3 here is CASSSTDWAYNEQFF. For the CDR3, the DNA is TGTGCCAGCAGCTCGACAGATTGGGCCTACAATGAGCAGTTCTTC.

Details on this clone: Other nucleotide sequences from this sample produce the same CDR3. The V call is TRBV4-1, the J call TRBJ2-1, with unresolved D. V lost 0 bases to trimming and J lost 3 bases, with 0 bases between them. This CDR3 has 12 residues. CDR1 is MGHRA, CDR2 YSYEKL, per germline. The CDR3 coding sequence is TGCGCCAGCAGCCAAGACTACAATGAGCAGTTCTTC. Encoded protein: CASSQDYNEQFF.

The genes are TRBV5-6 and TRBJ1-5; unclear D gene. In germline, CDR1 is SGHDT, CDR2 YYEEEE. The CDR3 covers 15 residues. Trimming shortened V by 1 base and J by 4 bases, and 12 bases separated the two germline ends. The CDR3 DNA follows: TGTGCCAGCAGCTTGTTCTTCACGGCAAATCAGCCCCAGCATTTT. Protein sequence: CASSLFFTANQPQHF. The full variable domain, rest sourced from reference TRBV5-6 and TRBJ1-5, is DAGVTQSPTHLIKTRGQQVTLRCSPKSGHDTVSWYQQALGQGPQFIFQYYEEEERQRGNFPDRFSGHQFPNYSSELNVNALLLGDSALYLCASSLFFTANQPQHFGDGTRLSIL.

J is TRBJ2-1 and V is TRBV29-1; 9 positions agree with TRBD2. V lost 6 bases and J lost 4; bases outside the gene matches: 7. Germline values: CDR1 SQVTM, CDR2 ANQGSEA. The CDR3 has 14 amino acids. The CDR3: CSVSSGKDYNEQFF. CDR3 coding DNA: TGCAGCGTCTCTAGCGGGAAGGATTACAATGAGCAGTTCTTC.

This chain connects TRBV6-1 to TRBJ1-5; D is uncertain. CDR3 length: 14 residues. V lost 1 base and J lost 9, with 13 bases in between. Germline-derived CDR1 and CDR2 are MNHNS and SASEGT. CDR3 nucleotides: TGTGCCAGCAGTGAAGATTGGGTGATGGGGCCCCAGCATTTT. The encoded protein is CASSEDWVMGPQHF.

This chain uses TRBV28 with TRBJ2-1; D not certain. This CDR3 has 14 residues. The V gene lost 5 bases and the J gene lost 0 bases, with 8 bases spanning the gap. The germline V gene encodes CDR1 MDHEN and CDR2 SYDVKM. The CDR3, as DNA: TGTGCCAGCAGTACGACCGACTCCTACAATGAGCAGTTCTTC. The encoded protein is CASSTTDSYNEQFF.

The chain joins TRBV9 to TRBJ2-7, with 10 nucleotides matching TRBD1. Germline CDR1 reads SGDLS; CDR2 reads YYNGEE. Trimming cost V 3 bases and J 2 bases; bases outside gene matches: 5. The CDR3 has 15 amino acids. The CDR3 nucleotides read TGTGCCAGCAGCGCAGGGACAGGGGCTGCCTACGAGCAGTACTTC. This sequence encodes CASSAGTGAAYEQYF.

CDR3 sequence (DNA): TGTGCCAGCACCCGTTGGGGGGGCACTGAAGCTTTCTTT. Amino acids: CASTRWGGTEAFF. The rearrangement links TRBV11-2 to TRBJ1-1, with a weak D call TRBD1 (5 bases). CDR1 and CDR2 (germline): SGHAT, FQNNGV. This CDR3 has 13 residues. Trimming shortened V by 7 bases and J by 4 bases, and 13 bases separated the two germline ends.

The chain carries TRBV5-1 and TRBJ2-1; 14 bases fit TRBD2. V shed 4 bases, J shed 9 bases, and the junction held 6 bases outside the gene matches. Germline V gene lookup returns CDR1 SGHRS and CDR2 YFSETQ. This CDR3 is built from 15 residues. CDR3 residues: CASSDPGLAGVEQFF. The CDR3 region has the DNA TGCGCCAGCAGCGATCCGGGACTAGCGGGAGTTGAGCAGTTCTTC.

A note on this clone: Other DNA sequences within the sample encode an identical CDR3. The chain is built from TRBV5-4 and TRBJ2-7; 9 nucleotides align to TRBD1. The CDR3 is 14 amino acids. With V trimmed by 4 bases and J by 2 bases, 4 bases remained unmatched. CDR1 SGHNT and CDR2 YYREEE come from the germline V gene (reference sequence). In nucleotides, the CDR3 is TGTGCCAGCAGCCCGGGACAGGGCGCCTACGAGCAGTACTTC. Amino acids: CASSPGQGAYEQYF. The variable domain in full, completed from reference TRBV5-4 and TRBJ2-7, reads ETGVTQSPTHLIKTRGQQVTLRCSSQSGHNTVSWYQQALGQGPQFIFQYYREEENGRGNFPPRFSGLQFPNYSSELNVNALELDDSALYLCASSPGQGAYEQYFGPGTRLTVT.

This chain joins TRBV7-3 and TRBJ2-1; tentatively, D is TRBD2 (6 bases). The CDR3 extends over 14 amino acids. Germline CDR1 and CDR2: SGHTA and FQGTGA. The germline V and J ends were trimmed by 5 bases and 10 bases, with 18 bases remaining between them. The CDR3 spells CASSPSGTFLEQFF. DNA for the CDR3: TGTGCCAGCAGCCCTTCCGGGACTTTTTTGGAGCAGTTCTTC.

V gene TRBV5-1 combines with J gene TRBJ2-7, with 7 bases that match TRBD2. The V segment lost 4 bases and the J segment 0 bases; nucleotides outside the gene matches: 4. CDR1 is SGHRS and CDR2 is YFSETQ in the germline V gene. The CDR3 contains 14 residues. DNA of the CDR3: TGCGCCAGCAGCGCGGGGACTATCTCCTACGAGCAGTACTTC. Amino acids: CASSAGTISYEQYF.

This chain links TRBV27 with TRBJ2-3, with 7 nucleotides matching TRBD1. The CDR3 is 15 residues long. With 10 bases clipped from V and 6 bases from J, the junction kept 16 bases outside the gene matches. The germline CDR1 and CDR2 sequences are MNHEY and SMNVEV (reference sequence). The CDR3 here is CATLPRQGSSDTQYF. As DNA, the CDR3 is TGTGCCACCCTTCCGAGACAGGGTAGTTCGGATACGCAGTATTTT.

The chain combines TRBV29-1 with TRBJ2-1, with D hard to call. CDR3 length equals 12 residues. Trimming removed 0 bases at V and 10 bases at J, with 10 bases between. Germline lookup yields CDR1 SQVTM and CDR2 ANQGSEA. The CDR3 sequence is CSVEEVGGEQFF. CDR3 DNA sequence: TGCAGCGTTGAAGAAGTTGGCGGAGAGCAGTTCTTC.

This chain links TRBV19 with TRBJ1-3, with D possibly TRBD1 on 5 matching bases. Trimming stripped 7 bases from V and 1 base from J, with 14 bases between. Germline V lookup: CDR1 LNHDA, CDR2 SQIVND (reference sequence). The CDR3 runs to 15 residues. The CDR3 coding sequence is TGTGCCAGTACCCCTCAACAGGTTTCTGGAAACACCATATATTTT. As protein: CASTPQQVSGNTIYF.

The chain couples TRBV7-9 to TRBJ2-7; possibly TRBD1 for D (6 bases). This CDR3 is 10 amino acids long. V was clipped by 10 bases and J by 3 bases, with 7 bases between them. CDR1 and CDR2 from the germline V gene are SEHNR and FQNEAQ (reference sequence). In DNA form, the CDR3 reads TGTGCCACGGACAGCTACGAGCAGTACTTC. Translated: CATDSYEQYF.

The chain combines TRBV4-1 with TRBJ2-7, with D perhaps TRBD1 (5 bases). There are 15 residues in the CDR3. CDR1 and CDR2 (germline): MGHRA, YSYEKL. V lost 0 bases and J 2 bases, leaving 11 bases between the germline ends. Written as DNA, the CDR3 is TGCGCCAGCAGCCAAGAACAGGTTCACCCCTACGAGCAGTACTTC. This translates into CASSQEQVHPYEQYF.

V usage is TRBV19 and J usage is TRBJ2-1; D ambiguous. The CDR3 extends over 15 amino acids. V lost 3 bases and J lost 0, with 9 bases in between. CDR1 is LNHDA and CDR2 is SQIVND in the germline V gene (reference sequence). The CDR3 is CASSIGVVSYNEQFF. As DNA, the CDR3 is TGTGCCAGTAGTATTGGGGTGGTCTCCTACAATGAGCAGTTCTTC.

Note on this clone: A much more abundant neighbour one base away suggests this may be a read error. In the same sample, other DNA sequences code for this CDR3. As DNA, the CDR3 is TGTGCCAGCAGCTTATGGACAGGGGGCTACGAGCAGTACTTC. Amino acid sequence: CASSLWTGGYEQYF. This chain links TRBV11-2 with TRBJ2-7, with 10 bases fitting TRBD1. The CDR3 length is 14 residues. Germline CDR1 reads SGHAT; CDR2 reads FQNNGV. V shed 2 bases and J 3 bases; nucleotides not matched to a gene: 1.